This T cell receptor (beta chain) was documented in a study of blood T cell repertoires in COVID-19. TCRdb's table, derived via immunoSEQ multiplex PCR, lists solely in-frame clones and lacks some. The repertoire holds about 300,000 clones, with around four fifths as singletons. This CDR3 spans 14 amino acids. CDR1 is LNHDA, CDR2 SQIVND, per germline (reference sequence). V was cut by 4 bases and J by 2 bases, with 12 bases left in between. The receptor's source is a woman aged 50 to 60 with acute or convalescent COVID-19. The rearrangement links TRBV19 to TRBJ2-7; TRBD1 might be the D (5 bases). The sample was peripheral blood. CDR3 amino acids: CASSTQQVPYEQYF. The CDR3, as DNA: TGTGCCAGTAGTACCCAACAGGTACCCTACGAGCAGTACTTC.